The 9 T cell receptor beta chains below were found in one sample sequenced in a study of blood T cell repertoires in COVID-19. Profiling relied on immunoSEQ multiplex PCR, and the TCRdb table lists in-frame clones only, not all of them. This sample yields approximately 400,000 clones, of which around 87% are seen a single time; 1.3% belongs to the top ten. The sequenced sample was PBMCs or T cells enriched from blood (not recorded which). Receptor source: a man aged 30-40 years who had recovered from COVID-19.

V usage is TRBV9 and J usage is TRBJ2-3, with D possibly matching TRBD2 (5 bases). Germline values: CDR1 SGDLS, CDR2 YYNGEE. The ends were cut back, 2 bases at V and 3 bases at J, with 7 bases in the middle. The length of the CDR3 is 13 residues. The CDR3 loop reads CASSVRGTDTQYF. For the CDR3, the DNA is TGTGCCAGCAGCGTTCGCGGGACAGATACGCAGTATTTT.

The rearrangement links TRBV27 to TRBJ1-5; 7 bases are a match to TRBD1. V lost 6 bases, J lost 4 bases, and 0 bases stayed unmatched. Per the germline V gene, CDR1 is MNHEY and CDR2 is SMNVEV (reference sequence). The CDR3 sequence is 12 residues long. The CDR3 region has the DNA TGTGCCAGCAGGGACAGGAATCAGCCCCAGCATTTT. As protein: CASRDRNQPQHF.

The chain employs TRBV7-2 and TRBJ2-3, with 14 bases that match TRBD2. CDR3 length: 16 residues. The V gene's germline CDR1 is SGHTA and CDR2 FQGNSA. The V and J ends lost 7 bases and 6 bases, in that order; junction bases with no gene match: 9. The DNA of the CDR3 is TGTGCCAGCAACAGACTAGCGGGGGGGATTTCGGATACGCAGTATTTT. Protein: CASNRLAGGISDTQYF.

The V gene is TRBV5-4, the J gene TRBJ2-5, with 9 bases fitting TRBD2. The CDR3 contains 16 residues. Trimming at V came to 2 bases and at J to 4 bases, leaving 9 bases not matched to a gene. In germline, CDR1 is SGHNT, CDR2 YYREEE (reference sequence). This CDR3 reads CASSLQSGGLGETQYF. The CDR3 bases are TGTGCCAGCAGCTTACAAAGCGGGGGGCTGGGAGAGACCCAGTACTTC.

The chain carries TRBV7-2 and TRBJ1-2, with 7 bases fitting TRBD1. The CDR3 extends over 13 amino acids. In germline, CDR1 is SGHTA, CDR2 FQGNSA. The V gene end was trimmed by 3 bases and the J gene end by 6 bases; junction bases not matched to a gene: 4. The CDR3 region is CASSFRQGDGYTF. The CDR3 bases are TGTGCCAGCAGCTTCCGACAGGGTGATGGCTACACCTTC.

The chain has TRBV10-1 and TRBJ1-6, with D possibly TRBD1 on 5 matching bases. The CDR3 loop spans 15 amino acids. Germline assignment: CDR1 WNHNN and CDR2 SYGVQD (reference sequence). V was pared by 4 bases and J by 6 bases, with 13 bases between. The CDR3 DNA reads as TGCGCCAGCAGTGCTTCTCTAAGGGGTAATTCACCCCTCCACTTT. Amino acid sequence: CASSASLRGNSPLHF.

CDR3: CSGKTGDNSPLHF. The CDR3 nucleotides are TGCAGCGGAAAGACAGGGGATAATTCACCCCTCCACTTT. This sequence joins TRBV29-1 and TRBJ1-6; 8 positions match TRBD1. This CDR3 spans 13 amino acids. The ends lost 7 bases at V and 5 bases at J; junction bases unmatched: 4. Looked up from germline, CDR1 is SQVTM and CDR2 is ANQGSEA.

The V and J genes are TRBV5-1 and TRBJ2-1; the match to TRBD1 covers 7 bases. The CDR3 contains 14 residues. Germline CDR1 reads SGHRS; CDR2 reads YFSETQ. V trimming: 4 bases; J trimming: 7 bases; junction bases outside the gene matches: 8. The CDR3 coding sequence is TGCGCCAGCAGCGAAGCAGGGGGAAAAAATGAGCAGTTCTTC. It specifies CASSEAGGKNEQFF.

This clone was seen more than once but under ten times. The chain couples TRBV7-9 to TRBJ2-7; 7 bases are shared with TRBD1. This CDR3 is 15 amino acids long. Germline CDR1 is SEHNR and CDR2 is FQNEAQ (reference sequence). The V and J ends lost 4 bases and 3 bases, in that order; junction bases with no gene match: 9. The CDR3 DNA sequence: TGTGCCAGCAGCTCCCGACAGGGCGAAATCTACGAGCAGTACTTC. This gives the protein CASSSRQGEIYEQYF.